This T cell receptor beta chain was recovered during a study of patients and donors after allogeneic stem cell transplantation. TCRdb re-derived calls from the RT-PCR reads in MiXCR, one entry per CDR3 protein. The sample lists about 57,000 distinct CDR3 sequences; 13% were seen once. This clonotype has more than one count but fewer than ten. The receptor was derived from a human donor who was either an allogeneic HSCT recipient or a stem cell or donor lymphocyte infusion donor (not recorded which). It is not recorded whose cells these are; they may come from a transplant donor. The sequencing sample was made of blood, either unsorted or a sorted T cell fraction (not recorded which).

CDR3 protein: CASSFLPGQGGSNEKLFF. CDR3 DNA sequence: TGTGCCAGCAGCTTTTTGCCGGGACAGGGAGGATCTAATGAAAAACTGTTTTTT. The rearrangement uses TRBV5-5 and TRBJ1-4; 9 nucleotides match TRBD1. V lost 2 bases and J lost 3; bases outside the gene matches: 11. The CDR3 loop spans 18 amino acids. CDR1 and CDR2 (germline): SGHKS, YYEKEE (reference sequence).